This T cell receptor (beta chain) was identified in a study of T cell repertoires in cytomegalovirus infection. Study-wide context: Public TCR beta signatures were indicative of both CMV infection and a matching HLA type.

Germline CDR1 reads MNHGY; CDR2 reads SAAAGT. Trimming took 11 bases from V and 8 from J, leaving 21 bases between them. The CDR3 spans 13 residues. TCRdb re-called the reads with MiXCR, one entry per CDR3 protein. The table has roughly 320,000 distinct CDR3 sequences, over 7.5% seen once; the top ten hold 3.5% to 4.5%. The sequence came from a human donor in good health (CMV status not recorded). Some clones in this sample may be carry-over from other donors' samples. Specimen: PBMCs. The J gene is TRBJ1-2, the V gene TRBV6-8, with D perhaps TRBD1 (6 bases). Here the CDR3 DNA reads TGTGCCGTTACAGGGTCTTCGGCTGGGGGCTACACCTTC. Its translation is CAVTGSSAGGYTF.